This note documents a single TCR beta chain sequence. Source study methods: Reference gene primers were amplified, and this amplification served to estimate nucleated cell counts. Profiling relied on immunoSEQ multiplex PCR, and the TCRdb table lists in-frame clones only, not all of them. V and J calls and clone size are given by that table; D and trimming were obtained from the DNA. The data contain about 150,000 clones, 90% of them singletons. V lost 6 bases and J lost 0, with 12 bases in between. The CDR3 runs 15 residues. The germline V gene has CDR1 MDHEN and CDR2 SYDVKM. The sample comes from a study of blood T cell repertoires in COVID-19. Study in general: The origin of the acute and convalescent COVID-19 samples was the United States, Italy and Spain. Nucleic acid was either cDNA or gDNA, and it came from T cells, B-cell-depleted T cells, or PBMCs.

The chain has TRBV28 and TRBJ1-3; D unclear. Source material: peripheral blood. This clonotype originated in a man in his forties or fifties with acute or convalescent COVID-19. The CDR3 reads CASRSGSNSGNTIYF. In DNA form, the CDR3 reads TGTGCCAGCAGATCCGGGAGTAACTCTGGAAACACCATATATTTT. Supplemented by reference TRBV28 and TRBJ1-3, the full variable domain reads DVKVTQSSRYLVKRTGEKVFLECVQDMDHENMFWYRQDPGLGLRLIYFSYDVKMKEKGDIPEGYSVSREKKERFSLILESASTNQTSMYLCASRSGSNSGNTIYFGEGSWLTVV.